One T cell receptor beta chain is described in this entry. The authors' processing: Reference gene primer amplification yielded estimated nucleated cell counts. Repertoires were generated with immunoSEQ multiplex PCR, while TCRdb's copy carries only in-frame clones and drops some. V, J and clone size were drawn from that table, and D and trimming were deduced from the DNA. The table shows under 250,000 clones, with around 80% occurring only once. The data are from a study of blood T cell repertoires in COVID-19. In the study overall: Italy, Spain and the United States were the sources of the convalescent and acute COVID-19 samples. Nucleic acid was either cDNA or gDNA, and it came from T cells, B-cell-depleted T cells, or PBMCs.

This CDR3 is 15 amino acids long. The germline gives CDR1 SGDLS, CDR2 YYNGEE. Trimming removed 4 bases from V and 5 bases from J; junction bases left unmatched: 6. This clonotype was sampled from a woman aged 55-69 years who had recovered from COVID-19. The rearrangement joins TRBV9 to TRBJ2-1, with 10 bases aligning to TRBD2. Sequencing was carried out using peripheral blood. CDR3 region: CASSTLAGQNNEQFF. The CDR3 region has the DNA TGTGCCAGCAGCACACTAGCGGGGCAAAACAATGAGCAGTTCTTC.